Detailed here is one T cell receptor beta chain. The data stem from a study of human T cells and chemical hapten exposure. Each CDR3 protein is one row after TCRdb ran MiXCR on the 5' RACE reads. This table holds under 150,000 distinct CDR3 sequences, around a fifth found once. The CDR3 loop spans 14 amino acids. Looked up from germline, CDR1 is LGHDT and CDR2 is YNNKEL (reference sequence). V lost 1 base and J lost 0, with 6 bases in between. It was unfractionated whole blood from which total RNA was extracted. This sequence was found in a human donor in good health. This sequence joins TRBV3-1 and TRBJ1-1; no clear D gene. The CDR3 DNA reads TGTGCCAGCAGCCAAGGAGGTATGAACACTGAAGCTTTCTTT. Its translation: CASSQGGMNTEAFF.